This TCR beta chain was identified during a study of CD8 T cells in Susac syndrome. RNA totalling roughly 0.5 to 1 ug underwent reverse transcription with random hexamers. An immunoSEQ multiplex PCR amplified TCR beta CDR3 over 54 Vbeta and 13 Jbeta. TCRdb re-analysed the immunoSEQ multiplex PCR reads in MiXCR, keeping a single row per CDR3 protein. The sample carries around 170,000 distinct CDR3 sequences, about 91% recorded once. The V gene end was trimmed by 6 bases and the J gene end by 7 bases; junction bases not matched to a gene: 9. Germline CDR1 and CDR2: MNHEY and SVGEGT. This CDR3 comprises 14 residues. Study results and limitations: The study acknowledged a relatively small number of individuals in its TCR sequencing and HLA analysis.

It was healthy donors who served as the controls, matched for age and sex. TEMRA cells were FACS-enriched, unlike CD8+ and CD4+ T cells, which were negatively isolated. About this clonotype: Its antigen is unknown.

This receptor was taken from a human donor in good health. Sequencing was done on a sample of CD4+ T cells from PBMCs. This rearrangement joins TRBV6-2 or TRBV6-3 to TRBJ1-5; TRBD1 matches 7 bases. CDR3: CASRPDRAGQPQHF. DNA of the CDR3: TGTGCCAGCAGACCCGACAGGGCCGGGCAGCCCCAGCATTTT.